The 30 T cell receptor beta chains given below trace back to one sample, sequenced in a study of control samples from healthy donors and cancer patients. Assay: immunoSEQ multiplex PCR; the TCRdb copy retains only in-frame clones and omits some. The sample yields roughly 100,000 clones, 83% seen once. The source material was blood. These receptors all come from a woman between 50 and 59 years old in good health.

The V and J genes are TRBV4-2 and TRBJ1-1, with 9 nucleotides matching TRBD1. Germline CDR1 and CDR2: LGHNA and YNFKEQ. With 0 bases clipped from V and 4 bases from J, the junction kept 24 bases outside the gene matches. The CDR3 has 22 amino acids. CDR3 in DNA: TGTGCCAGCAGCCAAGACCGGGGACAGGGTTTTAGTACGTCCCTGCGTCCCACTGAAGCTTTCTTT. Amino acids: CASSQDRGQGFSTSLRPTEAFF.

J is TRBJ2-2 and V is TRBV10-3; the D is unclear. The CDR3 totals 16 residues. V was pared by 0 bases and J by 8 bases, with 16 bases between. Germline CDR1 is ENHRY and CDR2 is SYGVKD. As DNA, the CDR3 is TGTGCCATCAGTGAGTCCCTCCTTGAGGCGAGAGGGGAGCTGTTTTTT. Its translation: CAISESLLEARGELFF.

The gene calls are TRBV29-1 and TRBJ2-1, with a possible D match to TRBD1 (6 bases). The germline V gene encodes CDR1 SQVTM and CDR2 ANQGSEA. The CDR3 covers 13 residues. Trimming cost V 6 bases and J 5 bases, with 14 bases left between them. The CDR3 DNA reads TGCAGCGTCAAACAGGGACGTAACAATGAGCAGTTCTTC. It specifies CSVKQGRNNEQFF.

This clone has only one observation. J is TRBJ1-3 and V is TRBV2, with a weak D call TRBD1 (5 bases). The germline gives CDR1 SNHLY, CDR2 FYNNEI. Trimming shortened V by 4 bases and J by 2 bases, and 12 bases separated the two germline ends. CDR3 length: 15 residues. The CDR3 nucleotides read TGTGCCAGCAGTGCCCGGGCAGGGCCTGGAAACACCATATATTTT. It codes for CASSARAGPGNTIYF.

The chain uses TRBV9 and TRBJ2-6; perhaps TRBD1 as D (6 bases). Germline assignment: CDR1 SGDLS and CDR2 YYNGEE. The CDR3 runs 15 residues. V was shortened by 4 bases and J by 0 bases, with 8 bases between the two germline ends. The CDR3 nucleotides are TGTGCCAGCAGCACACAGGGCTCTGGGGCCAACGTCCTGACTTTC. Protein sequence: CASSTQGSGANVLTF.

The CDR3: CASSYEVTSTDTQYF. The CDR3 DNA is TGTGCCAGCAGTTACGAGGTGACAAGCACAGATACGCAGTATTTT. V usage is TRBV6-5 and J usage is TRBJ2-3; D not certain. From germline, CDR1 is MNHEY and CDR2 SVGAGI. The CDR3 length is 15 residues. Between the trimmed V and J ends, which lost 2 bases and 0 bases, there was a span of 9 bases.

V gene TRBV14 combines with J gene TRBJ2-3; a weak D match, TRBD1 (5 bases). From germline, CDR1 is SGHDN and CDR2 FVKESK. The V end was cut by 4 bases, the J end by 1 base, with 9 bases between. This CDR3 is 14 amino acids long. As DNA, the CDR3 is TGTGCCAGCAGCCCTCTGACAGGCACAGATACGCAGTATTTT. As protein: CASSPLTGTDTQYF.

The chain couples TRBV2 to TRBJ2-7, with 7 bases aligning to TRBD1. Trimming at V came to 10 bases and at J to 0 bases, leaving 9 bases not matched to a gene. The CDR3 is 14 residues long. Germline V gives CDR1 SNHLY, CDR2 FYNNEI. Here the CDR3 reads CATQADRSSYEQYF. CDR3 DNA: TGTGCCACCCAAGCGGACAGGAGCTCCTACGAGCAGTACTTC.

V and J are TRBV2 and TRBJ1-1, with D perhaps TRBD1 (5 bases). CDR3 size: 19 residues. The V end lost 3 bases, the J end lost 3 bases, and 26 bases lay between the germline ends. Germline V gene data show CDR1 as SNHLY and CDR2 as FYNNEI. Written as DNA, the CDR3 is TGTGCCAGCAGTGACAGGGTTGTCGTGGTTTCCCCCAAAGACACTGAAGCTTTCTTT. Amino acid sequence: CASSDRVVVVSPKDTEAFF.

The chain employs TRBV5-4 and TRBJ2-1; 8 nucleotides match TRBD2. The CDR3 spans 14 residues. V lost 1 base, J lost 6 bases, and 3 bases stayed unmatched. From germline, CDR1 is SGHNT and CDR2 YYREEE (reference sequence). The CDR3 coding sequence is TGTGCCAGCAGCTTGCGGGAGGGGTTCAATGAGCAGTTCTTC. It is translated as CASSLREGFNEQFF.

Details on this clone: The sample carries other DNA sequences with the same CDR3. The chain combines TRBV2 with TRBJ1-6; the match to TRBD1 covers 9 bases. With V trimmed by 4 bases and J by 5 bases, 3 bases remained unmatched. Germline CDR1 reads SNHLY; CDR2 reads FYNNEI. There are 15 residues in the CDR3. The CDR3 bases are TGTGCCAGCAGTGTGGGACAGGGAGATAATTCACCCCTCCACTTT. It specifies CASSVGQGDNSPLHF.

The V call is TRBV30, the J call TRBJ1-2, with D tentatively TRBD1 (5 bases). Per the germline V gene, CDR1 is GTSNPN and CDR2 is SVGIG (reference sequence). The length of the CDR3 is 16 residues. V was trimmed by 0 bases and J by 7 bases, leaving 21 bases between them. The CDR3 DNA follows: TGTGCCTGGAGTGTATTAGGAGCAGGGCCGACTATTGGCTACACCTTC. Its protein product is CAWSVLGAGPTIGYTF.

The V and J genes are TRBV9 and TRBJ1-2; D is unclear. CDR3 length: 13 residues. Germline CDR1 and CDR2: SGDLS and YYNGEE. V lost 0 bases to trimming and J lost 6 bases, with 9 bases between them. This CDR3 is CASSVDEGHGYTF. CDR3 DNA: TGTGCCAGCAGCGTAGATGAAGGTCATGGCTACACCTTC.

The CDR3 sequence: CASSLPGQGTTPVYNEQFF. The CDR3 DNA reads TGTGCCAGCAGCCTCCCGGGACAGGGGACAACCCCAGTCTACAATGAGCAGTTCTTC. The chain links TRBV27 to TRBJ2-1, with 10 bases lining up with TRBD1. The CDR3 sequence is 19 residues long. V shed 6 bases, J shed 3 bases, and the junction held 17 bases outside the gene matches. CDR1 MNHEY and CDR2 SMNVEV come from the germline V gene (reference sequence).

The genes are TRBV28 and TRBJ1-1; TRBD1 is a possible D gene (5 bases). Trimming took 2 bases from V and 6 from J, leaving 16 bases between them. CDR1 MDHEN and CDR2 SYDVKM come from the germline V gene. The CDR3 consists of 15 residues. The CDR3 protein is CASSLVGGLAPEAFF. The CDR3, as DNA: TGTGCCAGCAGTTTAGTCGGGGGGTTAGCCCCTGAAGCTTTCTTT.

This clone was counted a few times. The chain joins TRBV3-1 (or the pseudogene TRBV3-2) to TRBJ2-7; tentatively, D is TRBD1 (5 bases). Trimming shortened V by 8 bases and J by 5 bases, and 22 bases separated the two germline ends. Looked up from germline, CDR1 is LGHDT and CDR2 is YNNKEL (reference sequence). The CDR3 has 15 amino acids. The CDR3 here is CASSANPGARNEQYF. The CDR3 DNA is TGTGCCAGCTCCGCTAACCCTGGGGCTCGAAACGAGCAGTACTTC.

A single count supports this clone. The genes are TRBV7-9 and TRBJ2-7; 12 nucleotides agree with TRBD1. The CDR3 sequence is 18 residues long. J gave up 3 bases and V 5 bases, and 14 bases lay outside the gene matches. The germline gives CDR1 SEHNR, CDR2 FQNEAQ (reference sequence). Here the CDR3 DNA reads TGTGCCAGCAGCACAACCGGGACAGGGGGCGCGAGTAACTACGAGCAGTACTTC. It translates to CASSTTGTGGASNYEQYF.

This chain uses TRBV7-2 with TRBJ2-3; weak D call: TRBD1 (6 bases). The germline gives CDR1 SGHTA, CDR2 FQGNSA. The V end was cut by 7 bases, the J end by 4 bases, with 18 bases between. The CDR3 sequence is 15 residues long. CDR3 nucleotide sequence: TGTGCCAGCAATCTTGGGACATCAGGTGCAGATACGCAGTATTTT. It is translated as CASNLGTSGADTQYF. Full variable domain (missing parts from reference TRBV7-2 and TRBJ2-3): GAGVSQSPSNKVTEKGKDVELRCDPISGHTALYWYRQSLGQGLEFLIYFQGNSAPDKSGLPSDRFSAERTGGSVSTLTIQRTQQEDSAVYLCASNLGTSGADTQYFGPGTRLTVL.

This sequence joins TRBV7-8 and TRBJ2-7; weak D call: TRBD1 (5 bases). Germline lookup yields CDR1 SGHVS and CDR2 FQNEAQ. Trimming removed 3 bases from V and 3 bases from J, with 18 bases in between. The CDR3 is 16 amino acids. CDR3 region: CASSLEGRANFYEQYF. CDR3 sequence (DNA): TGTGCCAGCAGCTTGGAAGGCAGGGCGAACTTCTACGAGCAGTACTTC.

A single count supports this clone. The V call is TRBV5-6, the J call TRBJ1-2, with 8 positions matching TRBD1. The CDR3 covers 14 residues. Germline values: CDR1 SGHDT, CDR2 YYEEEE. The V segment lost 4 bases and the J segment 8 bases; nucleotides outside the gene matches: 10. The CDR3 loop is CASSLRTGLTGYTF. CDR3 sequence (DNA): TGTGCCAGCAGCCTGCGGACAGGGCTCACCGGCTACACCTTC.

V usage is TRBV29-1 and J usage is TRBJ1-1; 12 nucleotides agree with TRBD1. Germline trimming cut 7 bases from V and 1 base from J; bases unmatched to any gene: 10. The CDR3 is 16 residues long. The germline gives CDR1 SQVTM, CDR2 ANQGSEA. The CDR3 loop is CSAGGTGGASNTEAFF. The CDR3, as DNA: TGCAGCGCCGGGGGGACAGGGGGCGCGTCGAACACTGAAGCTTTCTTT.

The chain joins TRBV5-4 to TRBJ1-3; D is unresolved. V gave up 4 bases and J gave up 6 bases, with 14 bases separating them. Per germline, CDR1 SGHNT and CDR2 YYREEE (reference sequence). The CDR3 totals 14 residues. The chain's CDR3 is CASSRDLAENTIYF. In nucleotides, the CDR3 is TGTGCCAGCAGCAGGGATCTAGCAGAAAACACCATATATTTT.

As DNA, the CDR3 is TGTGCCAGCATGGCGGGTAGAGGGAACCACTATGGCTACACCTTC. Its translation: CASMAGRGNHYGYTF. V usage is TRBV2 and J usage is TRBJ1-2, with unresolved D. The V end lost 7 bases, the J end lost 3 bases, and 18 bases lay between the germline ends. Germline CDR1 SNHLY, CDR2 FYNNEI. The CDR3 consists of 15 residues.

This clone was counted a few times. The rearrangement links TRBV20-1 to TRBJ1-5, with 11 bases that match TRBD1. The CDR3 is 16 amino acids. Per germline, CDR1 DFQATT and CDR2 SNEGSKA (reference sequence). The V and J ends lost 3 bases and 3 bases, in that order; junction bases with no gene match: 7. This CDR3 reads CSASPGQGAYNQPQHF. The CDR3 nucleotides read TGCAGTGCTAGTCCAGGACAGGGGGCCTACAATCAGCCCCAGCATTTT.

This clone was found a few times. The chain employs TRBV15 and TRBJ2-3, with D perhaps matching TRBD1 (6 bases). The CDR3 sequence is 16 residues long. The V end lost 3 bases, the J end lost 4 bases, and 17 bases lay between the germline ends. CDR1 is LNHNV and CDR2 is YYDKDF in the germline V gene (reference sequence). For the CDR3, the DNA is TGTGCCACCAGCAGGGGGGCGCTCACCTGGGCAGATACGCAGTATTTT. It yields the protein CATSRGALTWADTQYF.

The chain is built from TRBV7-2 and TRBJ2-4, with D unresolved. This CDR3 is 14 amino acids long. Germline CDR1 is SGHTA and CDR2 is FQGNSA. Trimming cost V 2 bases and J 4 bases, with 9 bases left between them. CDR3 amino acids: CASSLIGLKNIQYF. The CDR3 DNA reads TGTGCCAGCAGCTTAATCGGGCTAAAAAACATTCAGTACTTC.

In the case of this clone: Other nucleotide sequences in the sample specify the same CDR3. This rearrangement joins TRBV18 to TRBJ2-3, with TRBD1 matching 9 bases. CDR3 length equals 15 residues. Unmatched junction bases numbered 1, after V lost 3 bases and J lost 0 bases. The germline CDR1 and CDR2 sequences are KGHSH and LQKENI. CDR3 nucleotide sequence: TGTGCCAGCTCACCCGGACAGGGGAGCACAGATACGCAGTATTTT. Translated, it gives CASSPGQGSTDTQYF.

The chain has TRBV7-3 and TRBJ1-4, with D maybe TRBD1 (5 bases). V was shortened by 4 bases and J by 3 bases, with 15 bases between the two germline ends. The CDR3 runs to 16 residues. Germline CDR1 reads SGHTA; CDR2 reads FQGTGA. DNA for the CDR3: TGTGCCAGCAGCTCGGGACCCGCCGCTTCTAATGAAAAACTGTTTTTT. Protein sequence: CASSSGPAASNEKLFF.

The J gene is TRBJ1-3, the V gene TRBV6-5; D is undetermined. The CDR3 spans 13 residues. The germline gives CDR1 MNHEY, CDR2 SVGAGI. The V and J ends lost 6 bases and 4 bases respectively, with 10 bases between them. As DNA, the CDR3 is TGTGCCAGCAGGGGTTTTCCGGGAAACACCATATATTTT. Amino acids: CASRGFPGNTIYF.

The rearrangement joins TRBV11-1 to TRBJ2-5; D gene ambiguous. The germline V gene encodes CDR1 SGHAT and CDR2 FQDESV (reference sequence). The length of the CDR3 is 14 residues. Trimming pared 1 base from V and 4 bases from J, leaving 10 bases between. CDR3 sequence (DNA): TGTGCCAGCAGCTTAGTAGGGCTTCGAGAGACCCAGTACTTC. It translates to CASSLVGLRETQYF.